This T cell receptor (beta chain) was sequenced in a study of OX40 agonist ivuxolimab in advanced cancers. Study as a whole: The patients got ivuxolimab, which is an agonistic anti-OX40 (CD134) antibody. Administration of intravenous ivuxolimab to patients occurred every 2 weeks at 0.01 to 10 mg/kg.

Points on this clone: Its antigen remains unidentified.

Findings of the study overall: Some nonresponders likewise displayed low normalized T-cell clonal expansion. Researchers report that CD8+ T cells had, on average, more expanded clones than CD4+.

TCRdb's copy holds only in-frame clones and misses some; the assay was immunoSEQ multiplex PCR. Of tens of thousands of clones listed, 84% are singletons. The CDR3 has 13 amino acids. Trimming took 3 bases from V and 5 from J, leaving 14 bases between them. The germline V gene encodes CDR1 GTSNPN and CDR2 SVGIG (reference sequence). Source: CD4+ or CD8+ T cells sorted from blood, taken in a trial of the OX40 agonist ivuxolimab. V and J are TRBV30 and TRBJ2-7, with a weak D call TRBD2 (6 bases). The TCR originated in an adult with an advanced solid tumor such as melanoma, head and neck, liver or kidney cancer. Here the CDR3 reads CAWRGGLADEQYF. In DNA, the CDR3 is TGTGCCTGGAGAGGAGGGCTAGCTGACGAGCAGTACTTC.